This TCR beta chain was sequenced in a study of shared clonotypes between healthy human individuals. Whole-study findings and limits: A limitation of the genetic and exposure-history diversity represented arose from few donors. A handful of donors showed sharing of approximately 5% of naive CD4 clonotypes.

Naive CD8 cells lacked CD45RO, underwent positive selection for CCR7 and left out terminally differentiated effector memory CD45RA+ cells. The authors distributed each subset's genomic DNA evenly over several immunoSEQ plates. Sequencing used immunoSEQ multiplex PCR; TCRdb keeps in-frame clones, though not all of them. The data contain hundreds of thousands of clones, about 96% of them seen just once; the ten biggest clones take up 0.11%. Trimming left V 5 bases short and J 6 bases short, with 8 bases between. CDR1 and CDR2 from the germline V gene are MNHEY and SMNVEV (reference sequence). The CDR3 is made up of 11 amino acids. In the case of this clone: The target antigen is unknown. Within the sample, other DNA sequences also encode this same CDR3.

The chain employs TRBV27 and TRBJ2-7; D possibly corresponds to TRBD2 (6 bases). Sequences were obtained from naive CD8+ T cells sorted from blood. This receptor was identified in a woman aged 30 to 39 in good health. CDR3 bases: TGTGCCAGCAGTCCCGGGGGCGAGCAGTACTTC. Amino acids: CASSPGGEQYF.